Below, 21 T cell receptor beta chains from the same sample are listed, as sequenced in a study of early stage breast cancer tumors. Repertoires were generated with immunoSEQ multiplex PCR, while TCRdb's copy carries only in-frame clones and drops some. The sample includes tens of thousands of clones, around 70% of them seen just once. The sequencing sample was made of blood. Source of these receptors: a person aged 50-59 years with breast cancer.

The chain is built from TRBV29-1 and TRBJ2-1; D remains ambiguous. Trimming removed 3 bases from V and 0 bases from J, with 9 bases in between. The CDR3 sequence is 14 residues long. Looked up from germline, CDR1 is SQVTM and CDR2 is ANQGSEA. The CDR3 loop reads CSVDSTLSYNEQFF. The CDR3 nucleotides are TGCAGCGTTGATAGCACACTCTCCTACAATGAGCAGTTCTTC.

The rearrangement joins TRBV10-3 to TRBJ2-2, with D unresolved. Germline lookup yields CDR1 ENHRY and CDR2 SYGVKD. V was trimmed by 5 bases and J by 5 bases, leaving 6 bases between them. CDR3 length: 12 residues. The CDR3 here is CAISQVTGELFF. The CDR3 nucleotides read TGTGCCATCAGTCAGGTTACCGGGGAGCTGTTTTTT.

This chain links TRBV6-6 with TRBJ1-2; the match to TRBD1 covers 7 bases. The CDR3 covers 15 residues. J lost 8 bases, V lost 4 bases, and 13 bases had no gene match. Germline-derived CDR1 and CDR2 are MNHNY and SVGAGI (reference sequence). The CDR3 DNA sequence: TGTGCCAGCAGTTTCCACCAGGGGGACCCCGAAGGCTACACCTTC. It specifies CASSFHQGDPEGYTF.

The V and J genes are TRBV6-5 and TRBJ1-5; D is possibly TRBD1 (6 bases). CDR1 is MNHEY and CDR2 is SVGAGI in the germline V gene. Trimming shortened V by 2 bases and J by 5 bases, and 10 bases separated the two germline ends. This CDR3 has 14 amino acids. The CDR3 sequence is CASSYMTGHQPQHF. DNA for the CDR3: TGTGCCAGCAGTTACATGACAGGCCATCAGCCCCAGCATTTT.

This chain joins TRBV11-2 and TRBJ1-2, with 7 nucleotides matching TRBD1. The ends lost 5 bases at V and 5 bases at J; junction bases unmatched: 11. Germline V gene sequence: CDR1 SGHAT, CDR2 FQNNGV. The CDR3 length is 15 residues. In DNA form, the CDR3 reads TGTGCCAGCAGCCCTCAAGCCGGGACAGCATATGGCTACACCTTC. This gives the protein CASSPQAGTAYGYTF.

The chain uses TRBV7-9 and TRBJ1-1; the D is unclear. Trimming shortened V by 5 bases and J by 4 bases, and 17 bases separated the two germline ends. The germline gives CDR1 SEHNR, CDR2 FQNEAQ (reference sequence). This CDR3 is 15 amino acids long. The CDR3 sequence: CASSPDRLRSTEAFF. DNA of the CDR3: TGTGCCAGCAGCCCCGACCGCCTGAGGAGCACTGAAGCTTTCTTT.

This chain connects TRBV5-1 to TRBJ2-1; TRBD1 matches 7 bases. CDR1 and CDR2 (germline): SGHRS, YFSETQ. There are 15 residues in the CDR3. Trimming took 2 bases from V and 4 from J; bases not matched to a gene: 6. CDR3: CASSFRQGSYNEQFF. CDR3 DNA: TGCGCCAGCAGCTTTAGACAGGGATCATACAATGAGCAGTTCTTC.

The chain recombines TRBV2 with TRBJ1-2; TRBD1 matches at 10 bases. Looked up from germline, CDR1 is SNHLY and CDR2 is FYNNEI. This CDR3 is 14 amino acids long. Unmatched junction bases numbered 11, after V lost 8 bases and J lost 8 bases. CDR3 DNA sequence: TGTGCCAGCGATGGGACAGGGGTTAGAGGGGGCTACACCTTC. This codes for CASDGTGVRGGYTF. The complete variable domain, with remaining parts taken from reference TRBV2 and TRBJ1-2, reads EPEVTQTPSHQVTQMGQEVILRCVPISNHLYFYWYRQILGQKVEFLVSFYNNEISEKSEIFDDQFSVERPDGSNFTLKIRSTKLEDSAMYFCASDGTGVRGGYTFGSGTRLTVV.

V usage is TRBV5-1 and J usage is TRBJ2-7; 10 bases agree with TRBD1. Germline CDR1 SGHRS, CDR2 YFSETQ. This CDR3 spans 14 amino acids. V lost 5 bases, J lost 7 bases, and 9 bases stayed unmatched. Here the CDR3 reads CASSRGTGEGEQYF. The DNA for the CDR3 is TGCGCCAGCAGTAGGGGGACAGGGGAGGGGGAGCAGTACTTC.

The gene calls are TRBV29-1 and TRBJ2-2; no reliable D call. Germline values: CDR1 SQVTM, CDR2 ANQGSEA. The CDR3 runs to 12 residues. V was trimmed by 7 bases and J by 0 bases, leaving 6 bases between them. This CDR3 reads CSGSSNTGELFF. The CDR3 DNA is TGCAGCGGTTCGTCGAACACCGGGGAGCTGTTTTTT.

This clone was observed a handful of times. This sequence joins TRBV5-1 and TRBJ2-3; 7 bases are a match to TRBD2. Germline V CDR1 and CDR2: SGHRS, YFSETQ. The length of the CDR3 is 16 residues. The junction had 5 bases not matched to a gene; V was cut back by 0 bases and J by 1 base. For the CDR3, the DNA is TGCGCCAGCAGCTTGGGCACTAGCGAGGGCACAGATACGCAGTATTTT. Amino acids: CASSLGTSEGTDTQYF.

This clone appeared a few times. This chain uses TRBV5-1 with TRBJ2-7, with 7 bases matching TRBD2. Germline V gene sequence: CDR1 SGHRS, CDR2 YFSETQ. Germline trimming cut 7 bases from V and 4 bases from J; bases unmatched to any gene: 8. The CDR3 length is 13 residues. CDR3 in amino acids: CASRGGTGYEQYF. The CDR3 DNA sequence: TGCGCCAGCCGCGGGGGAACTGGATACGAGCAGTACTTC.

The CDR3 nucleotides are TGTGCCAGCAGCACCCAGATGCAGCCCCAGCATTTT. It specifies CASSTQMQPQHF. The gene calls are TRBV5-8 and TRBJ1-5; the D is unclear. Germline CDR1 reads SGHTS; CDR2 reads YDEGEE. The CDR3 extends over 12 amino acids. Trimming cost V 4 bases and J 7 bases, with 9 bases left between them. The whole variable domain, remainder taken from reference TRBV5-8 and TRBJ1-5, is EAGVTQSPTHLIKTRGQQATLRCSPISGHTSVYWYQQALGLGLQFLLWYDEGEERNRGNFPPRFSGRQFPNYSSELNVNALELEDSALYLCASSTQMQPQHFGDGTRLSIL.

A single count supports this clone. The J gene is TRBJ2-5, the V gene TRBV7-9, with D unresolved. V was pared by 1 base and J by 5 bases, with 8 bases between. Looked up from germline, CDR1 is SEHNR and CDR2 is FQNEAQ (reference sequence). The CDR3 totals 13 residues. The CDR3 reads CASSLGVAETQYF. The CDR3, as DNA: TGTGCCAGCAGCTTAGGAGTAGCCGAGACCCAGTACTTC. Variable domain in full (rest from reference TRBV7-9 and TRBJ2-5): DTGVSQNPRHKITKRGQNVTFRCDPISEHNRLYWYRQTLGQGPEFLTYFQNEAQLEKSRLLSDRFSAERPKGSFSTLEIQRTEQGDSAMYLCASSLGVAETQYFGPGTRLLVL.

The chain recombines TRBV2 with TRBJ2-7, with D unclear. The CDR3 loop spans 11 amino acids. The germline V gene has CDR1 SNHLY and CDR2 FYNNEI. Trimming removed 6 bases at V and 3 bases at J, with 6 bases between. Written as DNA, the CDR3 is TGTGCCAGCAGCGGGTTCTACGAGCAGTACGTC. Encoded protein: CASSGFYEQYV.

DNA for the CDR3: TGTGCCAGCACCCCCCGGGACAGATCCTACGAGCAGTACGTC. The encoded protein is CASTPRDRSYEQYV. V usage is TRBV6-1 and J usage is TRBJ2-7, with 7 bases that match TRBD1. V lost 7 bases and J lost 1; bases outside the gene matches: 7. Germline CDR1 and CDR2: MNHNS and SASEGT. CDR3 length: 14 residues.

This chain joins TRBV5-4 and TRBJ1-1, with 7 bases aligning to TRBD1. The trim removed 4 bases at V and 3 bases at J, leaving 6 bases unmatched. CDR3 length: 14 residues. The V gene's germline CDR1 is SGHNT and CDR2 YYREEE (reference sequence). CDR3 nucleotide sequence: TGTGCCAGCAGCCCCAGGGGGGCCGACACTGAAGCTTTCTTT. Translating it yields CASSPRGADTEAFF. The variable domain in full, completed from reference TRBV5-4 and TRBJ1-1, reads ETGVTQSPTHLIKTRGQQVTLRCSSQSGHNTVSWYQQALGQGPQFIFQYYREEENGRGNFPPRFSGLQFPNYSSELNVNALELDDSALYLCASSPRGADTEAFFGQGTRLTVV.

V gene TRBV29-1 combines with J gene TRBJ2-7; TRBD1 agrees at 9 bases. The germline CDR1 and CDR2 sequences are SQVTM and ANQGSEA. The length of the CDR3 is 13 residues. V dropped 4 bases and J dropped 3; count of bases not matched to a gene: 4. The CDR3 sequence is CSVAGQGFYEQYF. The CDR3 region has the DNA TGCAGCGTTGCGGGACAGGGTTTCTACGAGCAGTACTTC.

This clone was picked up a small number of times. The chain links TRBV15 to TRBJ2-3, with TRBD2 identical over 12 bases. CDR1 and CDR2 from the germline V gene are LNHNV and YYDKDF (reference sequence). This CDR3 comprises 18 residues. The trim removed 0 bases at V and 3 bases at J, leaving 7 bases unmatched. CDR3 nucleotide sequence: TGTGCCACCAGCAGAGATCTGACTAGCGGGAGTTATACAGATACGCAGTATTTT. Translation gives CATSRDLTSGSYTDTQYF.

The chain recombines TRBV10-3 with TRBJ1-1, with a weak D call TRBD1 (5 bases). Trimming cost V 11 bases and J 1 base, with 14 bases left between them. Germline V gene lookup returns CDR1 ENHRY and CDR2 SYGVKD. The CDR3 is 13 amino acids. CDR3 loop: CASGGRRNTEAFF. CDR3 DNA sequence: TGTGCCTCGGGGGGACGGCGGAACACTGAAGCTTTCTTT.

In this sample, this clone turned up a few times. The CDR3 protein is CASSTRDRRDTEAFF. For the CDR3, the DNA is TGTGCCAGCAGTACCCGGGACAGGAGGGACACTGAAGCTTTCTTT. The chain uses TRBV6-1 and TRBJ1-1; 8 bases fit TRBD1. The CDR3 consists of 15 residues. CDR1 and CDR2 (germline): MNHNS, SASEGT. V trimming: 5 bases; J trimming: 3 bases; junction bases outside the gene matches: 8.